This T cell receptor (beta chain) was found in a study of shared clonotypes between healthy human individuals. The ends lost 6 bases at V and 5 bases at J; junction bases unmatched: 11. The V gene's germline CDR1 is MNHEY and CDR2 SMNVEV (reference sequence). This CDR3 contains 15 residues. TCRdb keeps only in-frame clones here, not all; method: immunoSEQ multiplex PCR. Here the sample spans some 1,100,000 clones, about 84% being singletons. The source is a man between 18 and 29 years old in good health. Some clones in this sample may be carry-over from other donors' samples. This chain links TRBV27 with TRBJ2-5; TRBD2 matches 8 bases. The sequenced sample consisted of memory CD4+ T cells from PBMCs. As for subset: CD45RA-negative fraction. The CDR3: CASRPDGGGFETQYF. The CDR3 nucleotides are TGTGCCAGCAGACCGGACGGGGGGGGTTTTGAGACCCAGTACTTC.